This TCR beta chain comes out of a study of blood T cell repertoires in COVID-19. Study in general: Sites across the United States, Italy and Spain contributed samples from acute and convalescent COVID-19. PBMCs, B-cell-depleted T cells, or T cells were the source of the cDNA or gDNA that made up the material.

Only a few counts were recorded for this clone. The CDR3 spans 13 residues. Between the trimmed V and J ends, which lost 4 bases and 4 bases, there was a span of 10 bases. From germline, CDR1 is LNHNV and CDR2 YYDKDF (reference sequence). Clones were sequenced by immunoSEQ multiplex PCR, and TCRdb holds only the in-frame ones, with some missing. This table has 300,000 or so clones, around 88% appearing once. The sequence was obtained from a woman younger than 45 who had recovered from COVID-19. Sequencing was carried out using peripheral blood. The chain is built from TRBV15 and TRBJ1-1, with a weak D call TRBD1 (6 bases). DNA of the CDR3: TGTGCCACCAGCACCACGACAGGCACTGAAGCTTTCTTT. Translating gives CATSTTTGTEAFF.